The next 32 T cell receptor beta chains were all read from a single sample in a study of T cell repertoires in cytomegalovirus infection. TCRdb independently ran MiXCR on the reads; one entry per CDR3 protein. The sample lists some 240,000 distinct CDR3 sequences; about a sixth were seen once. The sequenced sample consisted of CD8+ T cells from PBMCs. These receptors were collected from a human donor in good health (CMV status not recorded). Some clones in this sample may be carry-over from other donors' samples.

This rearrangement joins TRBV6-6 to TRBJ2-7, with 7 bases matching TRBD1. The length of the CDR3 is 16 residues. V shed 4 bases and J 3 bases; nucleotides not matched to a gene: 12. Germline V gene data show CDR1 as MNHNY and CDR2 as SVGAGI (reference sequence). Here the CDR3 reads CASSFQGTERYYEQYF. Here the CDR3 DNA reads TGTGCCAGCAGTTTTCAGGGGACAGAACGATACTACGAGCAGTACTTC.

This clonotype was picked up many times. The V and J genes are TRBV27 and TRBJ1-6; weak D call: TRBD1 (6 bases). The CDR3 runs 17 residues. CDR1 MNHEY and CDR2 SMNVEV come from the germline V gene (reference sequence). The V end lost 6 bases, the J end lost 4 bases, and 19 bases lay between the germline ends. CDR3 bases: TGTGCCAGCAGCCCCGGACAGACCAACAATTATAATTCACCCCTCCACTTT. It is translated as CASSPGQTNNYNSPLHF.

In this sample, this clonotype turned up many times. The chain has TRBV7-2 and TRBJ2-7; 8 bases agree with TRBD2. The CDR3 runs 15 residues. Trimming took 7 bases from V and 4 from J; bases not matched to a gene: 12. Per the germline V gene, CDR1 is SGHTA and CDR2 is FQGNSA. In DNA, the CDR3 is TGTGCCAGCAAAGTGGGCGGCGGGGGGATTTACGAGCAGTACTTC. Translation: CASKVGGGGIYEQYF. Looking up the rest from reference TRBV7-2 and TRBJ2-7 gives the full variable domain: GAGVSQSPSNKVTEKGKDVELRCDPISGHTALYWYRQSLGQGLEFLIYFQGNSAPDKSGLPSDRFSAERTGGSVSTLTIQRTQQEDSAVYLCASKVGGGGIYEQYFGPGTRLTVT.

The sample holds a few counts of this clonotype. The V and J genes are TRBV2 and TRBJ2-6; no reliable D call. Trimming cost V 4 bases and J 3 bases, with 10 bases left between them. The CDR3 extends over 15 amino acids. Germline loops: CDR1 SNHLY, CDR2 FYNNEI. CDR3 residues: CASSVYLIGANVLTF. CDR3 nucleotides: TGTGCCAGCAGTGTATACTTGATTGGGGCCAACGTCCTGACTTTC.

This clonotype was seen only a few times. This sequence joins TRBV28 and TRBJ1-2; D unresolved. This CDR3 contains 12 residues. Germline CDR1 is MDHEN and CDR2 is SYDVKM. V shed 10 bases and J shed 6 bases, with 15 bases lying between them. The CDR3 loop is CATSYDVHGYTF. The CDR3 DNA is TGTGCCACCTCATACGACGTGCATGGCTACACCTTC.

This clonotype was seen repeatedly, ten times or more. This chain connects TRBV7-4 to TRBJ2-7; 7 bases are a match to TRBD1. Trimming at V came to 7 bases and at J to 0 bases, leaving 9 bases not matched to a gene. The germline gives CDR1 SGHVT, CDR2 SQSDAQ. CDR3 length: 15 residues. The CDR3 DNA is TGTGCCAGCACCTTGACAGGGTCGAGCTCCTACGAGCAGTACTTC. Amino acids: CASTLTGSSSYEQYF.

The chain links TRBV6-5 to TRBJ2-7; 8 bases align to TRBD1. This CDR3 has 14 amino acids. V lost 5 bases, J lost 1 base, and 4 bases stayed unmatched. In germline, CDR1 is MNHEY, CDR2 SVGAGI. DNA of the CDR3: TGTGCCAGCAGTCAGAGGGACAGGTCCTACGAGCAGTACTTC. It translates to CASSQRDRSYEQYF.

This clonotype was recorded at least ten times. The rearrangement uses TRBV2 and TRBJ2-2, with 7 bases aligning to TRBD2. The germline CDR1 and CDR2 sequences are SNHLY and FYNNEI. The CDR3 consists of 12 residues. V was pared by 5 bases and J by 7 bases, with 1 base of the junction left unmatched. The CDR3 reads CASSWTSGELFF. CDR3 nucleotides: TGTGCCAGCAGTTGGACTAGCGGGGAGCTGTTTTTT.

This rearrangement joins TRBV20-1 to TRBJ2-1, with 9 bases fitting TRBD1. V shed 2 bases and J 7 bases; nucleotides not matched to a gene: 18. Germline loops: CDR1 DFQATT, CDR2 SNEGSKA (reference sequence). The CDR3 runs to 18 residues. DNA for the CDR3: TGCAGTGCTAGACACTCCCCCGGAAAGGGGGACAGGGTGAATGAGCAGTTCTTC. The encoded protein is CSARHSPGKGDRVNEQFF.

This clonotype was recorded at least ten times. The gene calls are TRBV7-2 and TRBJ2-3; D possibly corresponds to TRBD2 (5 bases). V lost 5 bases to trimming and J lost 0 bases, with 15 bases between them. The CDR3 totals 16 residues. Looked up from germline, CDR1 is SGHTA and CDR2 is FQGNSA. The CDR3 spells CASSQRASSSTDTQYF. In DNA, the CDR3 is TGTGCCAGCAGCCAGAGGGCTAGCAGTAGCACAGATACGCAGTATTTT.

This clonotype was found a few times. The chain has TRBV7-9 and TRBJ2-7; 7 nucleotides line up with TRBD1. Germline CDR1 SEHNR, CDR2 FQNEAQ (reference sequence). This CDR3 region has 15 residues. V was clipped by 5 bases and J by 2 bases; unmatched bases: 9. For the CDR3, the DNA is TGTGCCAGCAGCGCCGCCCGGGACAGCACCTACGAGCAGTACTTC. Amino acids: CASSAARDSTYEQYF.

J is TRBJ2-3 and V is TRBV6-6; a possible D gene is TRBD2 (5 bases). The CDR3 loop spans 16 amino acids. Germline CDR1 and CDR2: MNHNY and SVGAGI (reference sequence). V was shortened by 0 bases and J by 2 bases, with 12 bases between the two germline ends. The CDR3 is CASSYSRGRDTDTQYF. The DNA for the CDR3 is TGTGCCAGCAGTTACTCGAGAGGGCGAGACACAGATACGCAGTATTTT.

The chain couples TRBV28 to TRBJ2-4; no firm D call. The CDR3 has 14 amino acids. V shed 6 bases and J shed 1 base, with 10 bases lying between them. Germline CDR1 and CDR2: MDHEN and SYDVKM. In DNA, the CDR3 is TGTGCCAGCAGAGATGCAGACGCCAAAAACATTCAGTACTTC. Amino acid sequence: CASRDADAKNIQYF.

The V call is TRBV19, the J call TRBJ1-5; TRBD1 is a possible D gene (6 bases). V was clipped by 10 bases and J by 0 bases, with 16 bases between them. In germline, CDR1 is LNHDA, CDR2 SQIVND (reference sequence). This CDR3 is 15 amino acids long. The CDR3, as DNA: TGTGCCACACAGGGAAGGGGAGATAGCAATCAGCCCCAGCATTTT. Amino acids: CATQGRGDSNQPQHF.

The genes are TRBV2 and TRBJ2-1, with 9 bases fitting TRBD1. Germline V lookup: CDR1 SNHLY, CDR2 FYNNEI. This CDR3 is 13 amino acids long. V shed 2 bases, J shed 13 bases, and the junction held 6 bases outside the gene matches. Written as DNA, the CDR3 is TGTGCCAGCAGTGAACGGGACAGGGTTGTTCAGTTCTTC. It codes for CASSERDRVVQFF.

This clonotype was observed many times. The gene calls are TRBV20-1 and TRBJ2-2, with a possible D match to TRBD2 (6 bases). V lost 6 bases and J 4 bases, leaving 12 bases between the germline ends. From germline, CDR1 is DFQATT and CDR2 SNEGSKA (reference sequence). CDR3 length equals 13 residues. CDR3 sequence reads: CSARGLTTGELFF. The CDR3 DNA is TGCAGTGCCCGGGGACTTACCACCGGGGAGCTGTTTTTT.

In its sample, this clonotype was seen many times. One junction end does not reproduce the germline sequence, and a read error may be involved. V is TRBV6-2 or TRBV6-3 and J is TRBJ1-2; D may be TRBD1 (6 bases). The CDR3 contains 13 residues. Germline values: CDR1 MNHEY, CDR2 SVGEGT. The CDR3 loop is CASSYRQGYAYTF. The CDR3 coding sequence is TGTGCCAGCAGTTACCGGCAGGGGTATGCCTACACCTTC.

This clonotype was recorded at least ten times. V and J are TRBV7-9 and TRBJ1-5; 9 nucleotides match TRBD1. The CDR3 totals 16 residues. Per the germline V gene, CDR1 is SEHNR and CDR2 is FQNEAQ (reference sequence). V dropped 5 bases and J dropped 4; count of bases not matched to a gene: 9. The CDR3 is CASSTDGTGINQPQHF. In DNA form, the CDR3 reads TGTGCCAGCAGCACAGACGGGACAGGGATAAATCAGCCCCAGCATTTT.

Worth noting for this clonotype: One end of the junction varies from germline; a read error may be responsible. This sequence joins TRBV4-1 and TRBJ1-1; tentative D call: TRBD1 (5 bases). This CDR3 has 14 amino acids. CDR1 is MGHRA, CDR2 YSYEKL, per germline. The CDR3 nucleotides are TGTGCCAGCAGCCAAACCGGGGGGAACACTGAAGCTTTTTTT. Amino acid sequence: CASSQTGGNTEAFF.

The V call is TRBV7-7, the J call TRBJ2-1; 8 nucleotides agree with TRBD2. Germline V gene data show CDR1 as SSHAT and CDR2 as FNYEAQ (reference sequence). CDR3 length equals 14 residues. The CDR3 coding sequence is TGTGCTAGTGGACCGGGGGGGTTTTACAATGAGCAGTTCTTC. It yields the protein CASGPGGFYNEQFF. The full variable domain, its missing parts supplied by reference TRBV7-7 and TRBJ2-1, is GAGVSQSPRYKVTKRGQDVTLRCDPISSHATLYWYQQALGQGPEFLTYFNYEAQPDKSGLPSDRFSAERPEGSISTLTIQRTEQRDSAMYRCASGPGGFYNEQFFGPGTRLTVL.

A few counts support this clonotype. The rearrangement links TRBV19 to TRBJ2-1; D is uncertain. CDR1 is LNHDA and CDR2 is SQIVND in the germline V gene (reference sequence). V lost 6 bases and J lost 1, with 28 bases in between. The CDR3 covers 20 residues. The CDR3 spells CASSTTPFGEDVLSYNEQFF. Here the CDR3 DNA reads TGTGCCAGTAGCACTACGCCATTCGGCGAGGACGTACTTTCCTACAATGAGCAGTTCTTC.

The table lists this clonotype with many counts. The chain joins TRBV20-1 to TRBJ1-2, with TRBD1 matching over 7 bases. Germline V gene data show CDR1 as DFQATT and CDR2 as SNEGSKA (reference sequence). This CDR3 has 15 residues. The trim removed 0 bases at V and 0 bases at J, leaving 4 bases unmatched. CDR3 DNA: TGCAGTGCTAGAGAGGGACAGTTAGCTAACTATGGCTACACCTTC. Amino acids: CSAREGQLANYGYTF.

This clonotype was counted ten times or more. The chain is built from TRBV6-5 and TRBJ2-7; possible D gene TRBD1, 6 bases. V lost 6 bases, J lost 3 bases, and 21 bases lay in between. The CDR3 loop spans 16 amino acids. CDR1 and CDR2 from the germline V gene are MNHEY and SVGAGI. The CDR3 DNA reads TGTGCCAGCAGCATCTCCACAGGGATCCCAAACTACGAGCAGTACTTC. This encodes CASSISTGIPNYEQYF.

The chain links TRBV7-2 to TRBJ2-7; D is possibly TRBD1 or TRBD2 (5 bases each). Germline assignment: CDR1 SGHTA and CDR2 FQGNSA. The CDR3 has 12 residues. Trimming pared 5 bases from V and 7 bases from J, leaving 12 bases between. The CDR3 region is CASSLPGPEQYF. CDR3 in DNA: TGTGCCAGCAGCCTACCGGGACCGGAGCAGTACTTC.

The chain links TRBV5-5 to TRBJ2-7, with a weak D call TRBD2 (6 bases). The germline CDR1 and CDR2 sequences are SGHKS and YYEKEE (reference sequence). V was cut by 1 base and J by 3 bases, with 14 bases left in between. This CDR3 spans 15 amino acids. CDR3 coding DNA: TGTGCCAGCAGCTTGATCGGGACTGCCTTCTACGAGCAGTACTTC. It yields the protein CASSLIGTAFYEQYF. Complete variable domain (other parts from reference TRBV5-5 and TRBJ2-7): DAGVTQSPTHLIKTRGQQVTLRCSPISGHKSVSWYQQVLGQGPQFIFQYYEKEERGRGNFPDRFSARQFPNYSSELNVNALLLGDSALYLCASSLIGTAFYEQYFGPGTRLTVT.

The rearrangement uses TRBV28 and TRBJ2-1; TRBD2 agrees at 7 bases. The junction had 7 bases not matched to a gene; V was cut back by 2 bases and J by 0 bases. CDR1 is MDHEN, CDR2 SYDVKM, per germline. The CDR3 sequence is 17 residues long. CDR3 coding DNA: TGTGCCAGCAGTTTAAATCCTAGCGGAAGCTCCTACAATGAGCAGTTCTTC. Its protein is CASSLNPSGSSYNEQFF.

In the case of this clonotype: A much larger clone lies one base from this, so it may be a read error. V is TRBV6-2 or TRBV6-3 and J is TRBJ2-7, with TRBD1 as a possible D gene (6 bases). Germline CDR1 and CDR2: MNHEY and SVGEGT. The CDR3 extends over 15 amino acids. CDR3 in amino acids: CAISVSRQASYEQYF. CDR3 nucleotides: TGTGCCATCAGTGTAAGTCGACAGGCCTCCTACGAGCAGTACTTC.

The chain couples TRBV6-2 or TRBV6-3 to TRBJ2-1, with a tentative D call TRBD1 (6 bases). The CDR3 length is 16 residues. Germline V gives CDR1 MNHEY, CDR2 SVGEGT. Trimming shortened V by 4 bases and J by 2 bases, and 15 bases separated the two germline ends. The CDR3, as DNA: TGTGCCAGCAGTTTTCCAGCCGGGACACCCTACAATGAGCAGTTCTTC. This sequence encodes CASSFPAGTPYNEQFF.

This clonotype has more than one count but fewer than ten. The chain carries TRBV6-6 and TRBJ1-4; possibly TRBD1 for D (6 bases). The V end was cut by 6 bases, the J end by 2 bases, with 10 bases between. Germline V gene data show CDR1 as MNHNY and CDR2 as SVGAGI (reference sequence). The CDR3 covers 14 residues. The CDR3 loop is CASSYGGTNEKLFF. The CDR3 DNA follows: TGTGCCAGCAGCTATGGGGGCACTAATGAAAAACTGTTTTTT.

This clonotype was detected many times. The chain joins TRBV12-3 or TRBV12-4 to TRBJ2-2; D remains ambiguous. V lost 6 bases and J lost 7, with 9 bases in between. The CDR3 length is 12 residues. CDR3 amino acids: CASSPKVGELFF. The CDR3, as DNA: TGTGCCAGCAGCCCTAAGGTCGGGGAGCTGTTTTTT.

This clonotype was seen a handful of times. In nucleotides, the CDR3 is TGTGCCAGCAGTAAAAACAGGGGTGTGAACACTGAAGCTTTCTTT. It codes for CASSKNRGVNTEAFF. The chain joins TRBV6-2 or TRBV6-3 to TRBJ1-1; 7 bases map to TRBD1. The CDR3 extends over 15 amino acids. Trimming took 5 bases from V and 0 from J; bases not matched to a gene: 6. The germline V gene encodes CDR1 MNHEY and CDR2 SVGEGT.

The V gene is TRBV20-1, the J gene TRBJ2-1; 9 bases match TRBD2. The CDR3 spans 16 residues. J lost 1 base, V lost 1 base, and 5 bases had no gene match. Germline values: CDR1 DFQATT, CDR2 SNEGSKA (reference sequence). The CDR3 reads CSARVSSGDSYNEQFF. The CDR3 nucleotides read TGCAGTGCTAGAGTCTCTAGCGGGGATTCCTACAATGAGCAGTTCTTC.